Given below is one T cell receptor (beta chain) in context. At one end, the junction sequence differs from germline, possibly due to a read error. Blood sampling took place at baseline, cycle 4 day 1, and cycle 7 day 1. The record originates from a study of OX40 agonist ivuxolimab in advanced cancers. Assay: immunoSEQ multiplex PCR; the TCRdb copy retains only in-frame clones and omits some. The sample holds tens of thousands of clones, roughly 89% seen once. CDR3 length equals 14 residues. CDR1 and CDR2 from the germline V gene are MNHEY and SMNVEV (reference sequence). The sequence was collected from an adult with an advanced solid tumor such as melanoma, head and neck, liver or kidney cancer. This sample comprised CD4+ or CD8+ T cells sorted from blood, obtained in a trial of the OX40 agonist ivuxolimab. The V and J genes are TRBV27 and TRBJ2-5; possible D gene TRBD1, 6 bases. Here the CDR3 reads CASSSGRGRETQHF. CDR3 nucleotides: TGTGCCAGCAGTTCGGGCAGGGGCAGGGAGACCCAGCACTTC.